The clone carrying this TCR beta chain was recorded once. Its antigen is not identified. Germline values: CDR1 MDHEN, CDR2 SYDVKM. The CDR3 is 13 residues long. V lost 2 bases and J lost 0, with 4 bases in between. The protocol was immunoSEQ multiplex PCR, while the TCRdb copy is restricted to in-frame clones and leaves out a portion. The sample consists of more than 90,000 clones, 90% to 95% of them appearing once. This entry belongs to a study of graft-versus-host responses after intestinal transplantation. Overall study context: Among the recipients, transplants were multivisceral, liver-intestinal, or isolated intestinal. For 3 to 4 years after anti-thymocyte globulin induction, all recipients took tacrolimus and steroids. Regarding the study as a whole: Circulating GvH clone levels at their peak were associated with HvG declines (early post-transplant). The study found high graft-versus-host to host-versus-graft clonal ratios in allografts of patients with graft-donor T cell macrochimerism.

This TCR came from a human donor who received an intestinal transplant. The V call is TRBV28, the J call TRBJ1-1; D is unresolved. This material consisted of unstimulated CD8+ T cells sorted from spleen or lymph node cells, taken before intestinal transplant. CDR3: CASSLTMNTEAFF. Written as DNA, the CDR3 is TGTGCCAGCAGTTTAACAATGAACACTGAAGCTTTCTTT.